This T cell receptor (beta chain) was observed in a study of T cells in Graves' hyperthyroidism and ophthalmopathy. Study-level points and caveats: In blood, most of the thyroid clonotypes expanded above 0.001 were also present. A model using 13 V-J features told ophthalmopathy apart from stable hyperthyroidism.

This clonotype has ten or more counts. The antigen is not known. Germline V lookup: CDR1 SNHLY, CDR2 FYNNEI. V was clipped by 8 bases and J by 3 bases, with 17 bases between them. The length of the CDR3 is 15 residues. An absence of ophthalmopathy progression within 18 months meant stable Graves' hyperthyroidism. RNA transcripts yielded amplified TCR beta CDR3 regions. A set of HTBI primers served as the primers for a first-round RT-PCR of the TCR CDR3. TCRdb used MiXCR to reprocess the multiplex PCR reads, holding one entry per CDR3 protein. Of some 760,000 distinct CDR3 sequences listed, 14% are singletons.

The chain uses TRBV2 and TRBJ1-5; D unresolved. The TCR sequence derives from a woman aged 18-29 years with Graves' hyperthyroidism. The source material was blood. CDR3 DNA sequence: TGTGCCAGCGGAGGTTCAGAGAGTTCCAATCAGCCCCAGCATTTT. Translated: CASGGSESSNQPQHF.